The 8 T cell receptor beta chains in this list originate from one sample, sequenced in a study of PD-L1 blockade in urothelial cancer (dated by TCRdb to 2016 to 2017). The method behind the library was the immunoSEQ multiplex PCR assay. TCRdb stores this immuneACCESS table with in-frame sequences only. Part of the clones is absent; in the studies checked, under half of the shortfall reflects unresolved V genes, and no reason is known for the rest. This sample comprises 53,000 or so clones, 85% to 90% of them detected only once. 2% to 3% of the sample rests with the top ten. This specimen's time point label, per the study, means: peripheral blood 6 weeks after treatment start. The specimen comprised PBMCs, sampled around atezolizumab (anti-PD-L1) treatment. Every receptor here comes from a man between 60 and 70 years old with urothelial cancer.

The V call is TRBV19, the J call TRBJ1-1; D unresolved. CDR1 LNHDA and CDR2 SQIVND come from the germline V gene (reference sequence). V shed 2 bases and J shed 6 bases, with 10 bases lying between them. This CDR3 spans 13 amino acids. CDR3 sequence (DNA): TGTGCCAGTAGTATACCGCAGATGGCTGAAGCTTTCTTT. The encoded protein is CASSIPQMAEAFF.

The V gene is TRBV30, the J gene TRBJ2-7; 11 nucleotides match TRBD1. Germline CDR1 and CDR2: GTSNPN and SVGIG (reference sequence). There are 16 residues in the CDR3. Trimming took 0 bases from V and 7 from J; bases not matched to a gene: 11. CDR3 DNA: TGTGCCTGGAGTGTAGGGGGCGGACAGGGGGCGCGTGAGCAGTACTTC. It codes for CAWSVGGGQGAREQYF.

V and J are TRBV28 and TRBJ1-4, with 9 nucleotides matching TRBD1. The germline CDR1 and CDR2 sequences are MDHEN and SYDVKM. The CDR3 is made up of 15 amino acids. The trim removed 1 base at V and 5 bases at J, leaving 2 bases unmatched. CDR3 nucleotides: TGTGCCAGCAGTTTATTGGGGACAGGGAATGAAAAACTGTTTTTT. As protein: CASSLLGTGNEKLFF.

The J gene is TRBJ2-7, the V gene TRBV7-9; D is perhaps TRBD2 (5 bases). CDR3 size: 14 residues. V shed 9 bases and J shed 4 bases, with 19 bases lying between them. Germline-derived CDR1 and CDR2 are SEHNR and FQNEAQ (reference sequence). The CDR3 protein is CASSTTMSGYEQYF. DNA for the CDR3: TGTGCCAGTAGCACGACTATGAGCGGTTACGAGCAGTACTTC.

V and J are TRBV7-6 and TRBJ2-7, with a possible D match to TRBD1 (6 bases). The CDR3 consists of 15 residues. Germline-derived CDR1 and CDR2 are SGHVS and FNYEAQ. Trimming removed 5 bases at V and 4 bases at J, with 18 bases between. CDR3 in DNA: TGTGCCAGCAGCCCTCACGAGGGGGTAAAATACGAGCAGTACTTC. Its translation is CASSPHEGVKYEQYF.

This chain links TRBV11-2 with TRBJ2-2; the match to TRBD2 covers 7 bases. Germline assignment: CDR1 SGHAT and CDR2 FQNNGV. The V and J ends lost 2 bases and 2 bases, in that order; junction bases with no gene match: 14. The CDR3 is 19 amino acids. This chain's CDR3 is CASSLSFRGASGNTGELFF. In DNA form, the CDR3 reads TGTGCCAGCAGCTTAAGTTTCCGTGGGGCTAGCGGCAACACCGGGGAGCTGTTTTTT.

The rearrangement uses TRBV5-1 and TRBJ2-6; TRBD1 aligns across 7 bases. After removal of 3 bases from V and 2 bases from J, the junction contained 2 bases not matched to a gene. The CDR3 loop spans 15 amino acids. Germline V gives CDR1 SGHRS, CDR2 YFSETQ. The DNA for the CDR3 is TGCGCCAGCAGCTCCACAGGGGCTGGGGCCAACGTCCTGACTTTC. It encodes CASSSTGAGANVLTF. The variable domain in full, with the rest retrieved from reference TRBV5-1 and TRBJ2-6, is KAGVTQTPRYLIKTRGQQVTLSCSPISGHRSVSWYQQTPGQGLQFLFEYFSETQRNKGNFPGRFSGRQFSNSRSEMNVSTLELGDSALYLCASSSTGAGANVLTFGAGSRLTVL.

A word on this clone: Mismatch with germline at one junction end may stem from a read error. The CDR3 DNA follows: TGTACCAGTAGTTCTTGGACAGGGGCGTCCTATAATTCACCCCTCCACTTT. Protein sequence: CTSSSWTGASYNSPLHF. V usage is TRBV19 and J usage is TRBJ1-6; 9 bases agree with TRBD1. CDR3 length: 17 residues. Germline assignment: CDR1 LNHDA and CDR2 SQIVND (reference sequence). Combining the CDR3 with reference TRBV19 and TRBJ1-6 gives the whole variable domain DGGITQSPKYLFRKEGQNVTLSCEQNLNHDAMYWYRQDPGQGLRLIYYSQIVNDFQKGDIAEGYSVSREKKESFPLTVTSAQKNPTAFYLCTSSSWTGASYNSPLHFGNGTRLTVT.